The 6 T cell receptor beta chains reported below all come from one sample, sequenced in a study of blood T cell repertoires in COVID-19. Using immunoSEQ multiplex PCR, the repertoire was profiled, and TCRdb retains in-frame clones only, with some absent. The sample contains some 340,000 clones, around nine tenths of which appear only once. The sequencing input was PBMCs or T cells enriched from blood (not recorded which). The origin of the receptors is a young woman who had been exposed to COVID-19.

As concerns this clone: The sample carries other DNA sequences with the same CDR3. V gene TRBV7-2 combines with J gene TRBJ1-5, with D possibly TRBD1 on 6 matching bases. Deletions cut 2 bases from V and 4 bases from J, with 9 bases between. CDR3 length: 14 amino acids. Germline V gene sequence: CDR1 SGHTA, CDR2 FQGNSA. In nucleotides, the CDR3 is TGTGCCAGCAGCTTAAGGCAGGGGAATCAGCCCCAGCATTTT. Amino acids: CASSLRQGNQPQHF.

The gene calls are TRBV10-3 and TRBJ2-2, with TRBD2 matching 10 bases. CDR3 length: 16 residues. V shed 7 bases, J shed 5 bases, and the junction held 10 bases outside the gene matches. CDR1 and CDR2 (germline): ENHRY, SYGVKD. CDR3 sequence reads: CAITISSGGSTGELFF. Written as DNA, the CDR3 is TGTGCCATCACCATTTCTAGCGGGGGCTCAACCGGGGAGCTGTTTTTT.

In its sample, this clone was seen many times. The rearrangement joins TRBV11-1 to TRBJ1-5; D might be TRBD1 (6 bases). Between the trimmed V and J ends, which lost 1 base and 3 bases, there was a span of 7 bases. CDR3 length: 14 residues. From germline, CDR1 is SGHAT and CDR2 FQDESV (reference sequence). This chain's CDR3 is CASSLGQDNQPQHF. The DNA for the CDR3 is TGTGCCAGCAGCTTAGGACAGGACAATCAGCCCCAGCATTTT.

The V gene is TRBV4-1, the J gene TRBJ2-4; 10 positions match TRBD2. The CDR3 extends over 17 amino acids. The germline gives CDR1 MGHRA, CDR2 YSYEKL. Trimming cost V 1 base and J 4 bases; bases outside gene matches: 7. In nucleotides, the CDR3 is TGCGCCAGCAGCCAAGTGGATAGCGGGGGGCATAAAAACATTCAGTACTTC. Encoded protein: CASSQVDSGGHKNIQYF.

On this clone: Distinct nucleotide sequences in the sample also encode this CDR3. The CDR3 region is CASSLGSGRGNSPLHF. In DNA form, the CDR3 reads TGTGCCAGCAGCTTGGGATCCGGACGGGGAAATTCACCCCTCCACTTT. The J gene is TRBJ1-6, the V gene TRBV5-4, with D hard to call. CDR3 length: 16 amino acids. V dropped 0 bases and J dropped 7 bases, with 14 bases sitting between them. From germline, CDR1 is SGHNT and CDR2 YYREEE (reference sequence).

As for this clone: Other DNA sequences in this specimen translate into the identical CDR3. The rearrangement uses TRBV2 and TRBJ1-5; D is unclear. Germline V gives CDR1 SNHLY, CDR2 FYNNEI. V dropped 3 bases and J dropped 0 bases, with 6 bases sitting between them. The CDR3 spans 14 residues. CDR3 coding DNA: TGTGCCAGCAGTGAGACATATAGCAATCAGCCCCAGCATTTT. Translated, it gives CASSETYSNQPQHF.